A selection of T cell receptor beta chains follows, all from one sample in a study of blood T cell repertoires in COVID-19. Measured with immunoSEQ multiplex PCR; TCRdb has only the in-frame clones, and not every one. The data contain approximately 120,000 clones, roughly three quarters of them singletons. The sequenced sample was peripheral blood. The receptors were gathered from a man between 35 and 55 years old with active or convalescent COVID-19. Each CDR3 is given with its conserved first and last residue.

J gene: TRBJ2-6; V gene: TRBV27; CDR3 protein: CASTIGPGMSSGANVLTF
J gene: TRBJ1-5; V gene: TRBV6-4; CDR3 protein: CASSHTHGNQPQHF
J gene: TRBJ2-1; V gene: TRBV30; CDR3 protein: CAWSGAYNEQFF
J gene: TRBJ1-5; V gene: TRBV28; CDR3 protein: CASSGRDSNQPQHF
J gene: TRBJ2-7; V gene: TRBV30; CDR3 protein: CAWSVRDTYSYEQYF
J gene: TRBJ2-1; V gene: TRBV5-4; CDR3 protein: CASSLGSGDFYEQFF
J gene: TRBJ1-2; V gene: TRBV2; CDR3 protein: CASSESAGGSYGYTF
J gene: TRBJ2-7; V gene: TRBV6-1; CDR3 protein: CASSEAGRAWGQYF
J gene: TRBJ2-4; V gene: TRBV6-5; CDR3 protein: CASSYYSGQKNIQYF
J gene: TRBJ2-1; V gene: TRBV7-9; CDR3 protein: CASWLAGTYNEQFF
J gene: TRBJ1-1; V gene: TRBV12-3/TRBV12-4; CDR3 protein: CASSFPGGKAFF
J gene: TRBJ1-4; V gene: TRBV3-1/TRBV3-2; CDR3 protein: CASSQVESGHAGREKLFF
J gene: TRBJ1-4; V gene: TRBV13; CDR3 protein: CASSRGGGEKLFF
J gene: TRBJ1-1; V gene: TRBV11-2; CDR3 protein: CASSLGLVLGPQGTEAFF
J gene: TRBJ2-1; V gene: TRBV14; CDR3 protein: CASSQLGQGSYNEQFF
J gene: TRBJ1-6; V gene: TRBV5-6; CDR3 protein: CASSAGTSSSPLHF
J gene: TRBJ1-1; V gene: TRBV15; CDR3 protein: CATSLSGMNTEAFF
J gene: TRBJ1-1; V gene: TRBV11-3; CDR3 protein: CASSSGGASNTEAFF
J gene: TRBJ2-3; V gene: TRBV24-1; CDR3 protein: CATSEYTGGLDTQYF
J gene: TRBJ1-1; V gene: TRBV27; CDR3 protein: CASRQGVVTEAFF
J gene: TRBJ2-2; V gene: TRBV30; CDR3 protein: CASGGTVNTGELFF
J gene: TRBJ2-7; V gene: TRBV5-1; CDR3 protein: CASSPGRIQGEQYF
J gene: TRBJ1-4; V gene: TRBV18; CDR3 protein: CASSPTLTVGSNEKLFF
J gene: TRBJ1-3; V gene: TRBV4-1; CDR3 protein: CASSQGPQGGNTIYF
J gene: TRBJ2-1; V gene: TRBV10-3; CDR3 protein: CAMQRESYNEQFF
J gene: TRBJ1-1; V gene: TRBV14; CDR3 protein: CASSLGARTEAFF
J gene: TRBJ2-5; V gene: TRBV5-1; CDR3 protein: CASSWDRGETQYF
J gene: TRBJ1-1; V gene: TRBV2; CDR3 protein: CASTGDRRTEAFF
J gene: TRBJ1-2; V gene: TRBV25-1; CDR3 protein: CASSEFGRDSDGYTF
J gene: TRBJ2-7; V gene: TRBV29-1; CDR3 protein: CSAARTGPTYEQYF
J gene: TRBJ2-2; V gene: TRBV29-1; CDR3 protein: CSVSGGWTGELFF
J gene: TRBJ2-7; V gene: TRBV4-1; CDR3 protein: CASSQEPDTASEQYF
J gene: TRBJ2-1; V gene: TRBV5-1; CDR3 protein: CASSLGASGRAYNEQFF
J gene: TRBJ2-3; V gene: TRBV24-1; CDR3 protein: CATSDGGLVDTQYF
J gene: TRBJ2-5; V gene: TRBV5-1; CDR3 protein: CASSLTGTETQYF
J gene: TRBJ2-5; V gene: TRBV6-5; CDR3 protein: CASSSAGSPETQYF
J gene: TRBJ2-1; V gene: TRBV19; CDR3 protein: CASSIVSGNEQFF
J gene: TRBJ2-2; V gene: TRBV24-1; CDR3 protein: CATDTPAGELFF
J gene: TRBJ2-3; V gene: TRBV5-1; CDR3 protein: CASSLVGAGDTQYF